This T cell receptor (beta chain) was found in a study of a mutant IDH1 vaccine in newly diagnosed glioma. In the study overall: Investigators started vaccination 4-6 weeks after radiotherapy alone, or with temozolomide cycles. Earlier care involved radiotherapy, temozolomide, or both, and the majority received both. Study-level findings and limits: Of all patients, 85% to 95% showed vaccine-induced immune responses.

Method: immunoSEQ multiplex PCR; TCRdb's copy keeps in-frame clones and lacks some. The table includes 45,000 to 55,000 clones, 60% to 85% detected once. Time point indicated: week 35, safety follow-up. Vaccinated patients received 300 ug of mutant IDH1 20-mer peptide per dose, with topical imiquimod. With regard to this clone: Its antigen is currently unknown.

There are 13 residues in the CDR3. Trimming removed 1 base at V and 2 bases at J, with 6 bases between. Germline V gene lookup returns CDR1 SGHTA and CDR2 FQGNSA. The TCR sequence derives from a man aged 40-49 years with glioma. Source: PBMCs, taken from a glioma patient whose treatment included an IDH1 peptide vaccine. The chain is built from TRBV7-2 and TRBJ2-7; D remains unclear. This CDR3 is CASSLDSAYEQYF. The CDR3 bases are TGTGCCAGCAGCTTAGACAGCGCCTACGAGCAGTACTTC. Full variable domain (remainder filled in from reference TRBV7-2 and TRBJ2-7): GAGVSQSPSNKVTEKGKDVELRCDPISGHTALYWYRQSLGQGLEFLIYFQGNSAPDKSGLPSDRFSAERTGGSVSTLTIQRTQQEDSAVYLCASSLDSAYEQYFGPGTRLTVT.